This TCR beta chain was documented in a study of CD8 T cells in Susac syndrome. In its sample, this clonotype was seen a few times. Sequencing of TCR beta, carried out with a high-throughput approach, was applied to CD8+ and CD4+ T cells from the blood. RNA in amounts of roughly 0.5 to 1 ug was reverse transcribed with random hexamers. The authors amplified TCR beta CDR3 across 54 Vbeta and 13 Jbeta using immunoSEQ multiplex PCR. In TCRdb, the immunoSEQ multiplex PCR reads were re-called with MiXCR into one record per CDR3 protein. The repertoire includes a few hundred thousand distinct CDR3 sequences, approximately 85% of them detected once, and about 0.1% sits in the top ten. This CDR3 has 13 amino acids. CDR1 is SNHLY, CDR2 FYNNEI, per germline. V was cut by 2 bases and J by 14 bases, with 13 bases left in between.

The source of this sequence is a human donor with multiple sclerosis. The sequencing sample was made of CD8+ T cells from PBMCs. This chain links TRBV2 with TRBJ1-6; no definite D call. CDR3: CASSEPVPGALHF. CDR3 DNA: TGTGCCAGCAGTGAACCCGTCCCTGGGGCCCTCCACTTT.